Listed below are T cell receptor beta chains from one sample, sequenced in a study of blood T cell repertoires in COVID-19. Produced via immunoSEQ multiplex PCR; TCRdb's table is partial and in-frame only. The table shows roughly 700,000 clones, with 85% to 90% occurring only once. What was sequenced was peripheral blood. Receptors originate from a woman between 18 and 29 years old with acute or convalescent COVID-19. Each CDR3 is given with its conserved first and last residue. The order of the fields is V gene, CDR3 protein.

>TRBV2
CASREGQVYEQYF
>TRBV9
CASSVGGSGQPQHF
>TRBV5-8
CASTLDTTASFYGYTF
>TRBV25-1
CASSELDRGNAQFF
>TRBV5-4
CASSLYGLPTSSSYEQYF
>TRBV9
CASSAGGGRMNTEAFF
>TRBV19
CASSLADYSNQPQHF
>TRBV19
CASSGGTGSPLHF
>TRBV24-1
CATSAAQGNQPQHF
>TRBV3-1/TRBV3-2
CASSQGGAGAPLWEQYF
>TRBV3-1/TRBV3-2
CASSQRRRADTEAFF
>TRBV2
CASTYDRGNTEAFF